What follows are 29 T cell receptor beta chains derived from one specimen sequenced in a study of shared clonotypes between healthy human individuals. Naive CD8 cells lacked CD45RO, underwent positive selection for CCR7 and left out terminally differentiated effector memory CD45RA+ cells. Assay: immunoSEQ multiplex PCR; the TCRdb copy retains only in-frame clones and omits some. Among 2 million to 2.5 million clones listed, 85% to 95% were seen once. The sequenced material came from naive CD8+ T cells from PBMCs. The receptors were sampled from a man aged 18 to 29 in good health. Some clones in this sample may be carry-over from other donors' samples.

V usage is TRBV10-3 and J usage is TRBJ2-5; 14 bases line up with TRBD2. V lost 4 bases to trimming and J lost 5 bases; unmatched junction nucleotides: 6. In germline, CDR1 is ENHRY, CDR2 SYGVKD. CDR3 length: 16 residues. CDR3 DNA: TGTGCCATCAGTGCTGGGACTAGCGGGAGTAGGGAGACCCAGTACTTC. Protein sequence: CAISAGTSGSRETQYF.

The chain couples TRBV27 to TRBJ2-7; either TRBD1 or TRBD2 may fit D (5 bases each). Germline V gene data show CDR1 as MNHEY and CDR2 as SMNVEV (reference sequence). The V gene lost 2 bases and the J gene lost 9 bases, with 23 bases spanning the gap. The CDR3 consists of 16 residues. The CDR3 DNA follows: TGTGCCAGCAGTTTAAGTTTTGGGGACGCACCGAACGGGCAGTACTTC. It encodes CASSLSFGDAPNGQYF.

The V call is TRBV27, the J call TRBJ2-1, with a possible D match to TRBD2 (6 bases). Germline V lookup: CDR1 MNHEY, CDR2 SMNVEV (reference sequence). The CDR3 totals 15 residues. V lost 7 bases to trimming and J lost 1 base, with 14 bases between them. Here the CDR3 reads CASMEAGISYNEQFF. For the CDR3, the DNA is TGTGCCAGCATGGAGGCGGGAATTTCCTACAATGAGCAGTTCTTC.

CDR3 coding DNA: TGTGCCAGCAGCCAAAGGGGTTGGGGACAGGTCGACACTGAAGCTTTCTTT. It yields the protein CASSQRGWGQVDTEAFF. The chain combines TRBV4-2 with TRBJ1-1; 8 bases map to TRBD1. This CDR3 has 17 residues. Germline-derived CDR1 and CDR2 are LGHNA and YNFKEQ. The V gene end was trimmed by 2 bases and the J gene end by 3 bases; junction bases not matched to a gene: 11.

The chain is built from TRBV19 and TRBJ2-3, with TRBD2 matching 14 bases. The ends lost 0 bases at V and 4 bases at J; junction bases unmatched: 12. CDR3 length equals 20 residues. Germline V gene data show CDR1 as LNHDA and CDR2 as SQIVND (reference sequence). This chain's CDR3 is CASSIDSSQRLAGGPDTQYF. The CDR3, as DNA: TGTGCCAGTAGTATAGATTCCTCACAGAGACTAGCGGGAGGGCCAGATACGCAGTATTTT.

The V and J genes are TRBV19 and TRBJ1-5; possible D gene TRBD1, 6 bases. V was shortened by 7 bases and J by 7 bases, with 17 bases between the two germline ends. CDR3 length: 14 amino acids. Germline loops: CDR1 LNHDA, CDR2 SQIVND (reference sequence). Here the CDR3 reads CASTPVQGKQPQHF. The CDR3 nucleotides are TGTGCCAGTACCCCCGTACAGGGAAAGCAGCCCCAGCATTTT.

The V and J genes are TRBV6-1 and TRBJ1-1; unclear D gene. Trimming took off 3 bases at V and 11 bases at J, with 4 bases between the two ends. The CDR3 totals 9 residues. In germline, CDR1 is MNHNS, CDR2 SASEGT. The CDR3 sequence: CASSELAFF. The CDR3 DNA reads TGTGCCAGCAGTGAGCTGGCTTTCTTT.

The chain recombines TRBV5-1 with TRBJ2-1; D possibly corresponds to TRBD1 (5 bases). CDR1 and CDR2 from the germline V gene are SGHRS and YFSETQ. With 0 bases removed from V and 4 bases from J, the gap between germline ends came to 17 bases. CDR3 length: 17 residues. This CDR3 is CASSLEKGRAFYNEQFF. CDR3 sequence (DNA): TGCGCCAGCAGCTTGGAGAAAGGCAGGGCCTTTTACAATGAGCAGTTCTTC.

This clone was observed a handful of times. Different DNA sequences within this sample yield the same CDR3. The CDR3 sequence is CASSQVAANYGYTF. The CDR3 DNA reads TGCGCCAGCAGCCAAGTGGCAGCTAACTATGGCTACACCTTC. The V gene is TRBV4-1, the J gene TRBJ1-2; D remains ambiguous. V dropped 1 base and J dropped 0 bases, with 6 bases sitting between them. The CDR3 consists of 14 residues. The germline V gene encodes CDR1 MGHRA and CDR2 YSYEKL.

This chain joins TRBV7-2 and TRBJ1-5; no firm D call. Germline assignment: CDR1 SGHTA and CDR2 FQGNSA. The CDR3 contains 15 residues. The V and J ends lost 5 bases and 1 base respectively, with 12 bases between them. This CDR3 reads CASSVRHVSNQPQHF. CDR3 DNA sequence: TGTGCCAGCAGCGTCCGACACGTGAGCAATCAGCCCCAGCATTTT.

Of note for this clone: The sample contains more than one DNA sequence encoding this CDR3. V gene TRBV4-3 combines with J gene TRBJ2-7; D gene unclear. The CDR3 is 14 amino acids. V was cut by 0 bases and J by 4 bases, with 10 bases left in between. Germline V CDR1 and CDR2: LGHNA, YSLEER. The CDR3 DNA reads as TGCGCCAGCAGCCAAGACTTGCGTGGGTACGAGCAGTACTTC. It encodes CASSQDLRGYEQYF.

The V and J genes are TRBV28 and TRBJ1-2; the D gene is possibly TRBD1 (6 bases). Trimming cost V 5 bases and J 4 bases, with 14 bases left between them. Germline CDR1 and CDR2: MDHEN and SYDVKM. This CDR3 is built from 14 residues. Here the CDR3 reads CASSRGGEGYGYTF. The CDR3, as DNA: TGTGCCAGCAGTCGAGGGGGGGAGGGCTATGGCTACACCTTC.

With respect to this clone: Within the sample, other DNA sequences also encode this same CDR3. The chain employs TRBV12-5 and TRBJ2-2; unclear D gene. The CDR3 contains 12 residues. Germline CDR1 LGHNT, CDR2 FRNRAP. Deletions cut 3 bases from V and 6 bases from J, with 5 bases between. The CDR3 protein is CASGFWAGELFF. The CDR3 DNA follows: TGTGCTAGTGGTTTTTGGGCCGGGGAGCTGTTTTTT.

This clone was counted only a few times. The sample holds other DNA sequences that translate to the same CDR3. The chain is built from TRBV30 and TRBJ1-1, with D uncertain. Looked up from germline, CDR1 is GTSNPN and CDR2 is SVGIG (reference sequence). The CDR3 loop spans 11 amino acids. The V end was cut by 4 bases, the J end by 4 bases, with 7 bases between. In DNA form, the CDR3 reads TGTGCCTGGACTGAAGGCACTGAAGCTTTCTTT. This sequence encodes CAWTEGTEAFF. Supplemented by reference TRBV30 and TRBJ1-1, the full variable domain reads SQTIHQWPATLVQPVGSPLSLECTVEGTSNPNLYWYRQAAGRGLQLLFYSVGIGQISSEVPQNLSASRPQDRQFILSSKKLLLSDSGFYLCAWTEGTEAFFGQGTRLTVV.

The chain couples TRBV7-8 to TRBJ1-1; 12 positions agree with TRBD1. CDR1 is SGHVS and CDR2 is FQNEAQ in the germline V gene. V dropped 5 bases and J dropped 4; count of bases not matched to a gene: 11. CDR3 length equals 17 residues. CDR3 bases: TGTGCCAGCAGCCTACCGGGACAGGGGGCAGTGGGCACTGAAGCTTTCTTT. Translating it yields CASSLPGQGAVGTEAFF.

This rearrangement joins TRBV10-3 to TRBJ2-7; D gene uncertain. Germline loops: CDR1 ENHRY, CDR2 SYGVKD. CDR3 size: 15 residues. With 4 bases removed from V and 5 bases from J, the gap between germline ends came to 18 bases. CDR3 sequence (DNA): TGTGCCATCAGTGGGTTTGAAGATACGAGCGACGAGCAGTACTTC. Its protein product is CAISGFEDTSDEQYF.

The chain uses TRBV2 and TRBJ1-3, with TRBD1 identical over 7 bases. Trimming removed 6 bases from V and 0 bases from J; junction bases left unmatched: 5. This CDR3 is built from 15 residues. From germline, CDR1 is SNHLY and CDR2 FYNNEI. CDR3 amino acids: CASRATGASGNTIYF. CDR3 nucleotides: TGTGCCAGCAGAGCCACAGGGGCCTCTGGAAACACCATATATTTT.

This chain uses TRBV9 with TRBJ2-5; TRBD2 aligns across 8 bases. The germline V gene has CDR1 SGDLS and CDR2 YYNGEE. The CDR3 extends over 15 amino acids. The V and J ends lost 0 bases and 5 bases, in that order; junction bases with no gene match: 6. CDR3 region: CASSVDGRAGETQYF. For the CDR3, the DNA is TGTGCCAGCAGCGTAGACGGGAGGGCCGGTGAGACCCAGTACTTC.

V gene TRBV28 combines with J gene TRBJ2-3; D is ambiguous. Germline-derived CDR1 and CDR2 are MDHEN and SYDVKM. Trimming removed 1 base from V and 0 bases from J, with 11 bases in between. This CDR3 is built from 16 residues. The DNA of the CDR3 is TGTGCCAGCAGTTTATCCGGCGCAGAGAGCACAGATACGCAGTATTTT. It yields the protein CASSLSGAESTDTQYF.

The V gene is TRBV9, the J gene TRBJ2-3; D not resolved. The ends were cut back, 3 bases at V and 2 bases at J, with 16 bases in the middle. This CDR3 comprises 16 residues. Germline V gene sequence: CDR1 SGDLS, CDR2 YYNGEE. The CDR3 protein is CASSAGRWATTDTQYF. In DNA, the CDR3 is TGTGCCAGCAGCGCGGGCCGCTGGGCAACCACAGATACGCAGTATTTT.

The chain joins TRBV2 to TRBJ1-5; 8 nucleotides agree with TRBD1. CDR1 and CDR2 from the germline V gene are SNHLY and FYNNEI. The length of the CDR3 is 14 residues. V shed 5 bases and J 2 bases; nucleotides not matched to a gene: 2. The CDR3 loop reads CASSQDRGNQPQHF. Here the CDR3 DNA reads TGTGCCAGCAGTCAGGACAGGGGCAATCAGCCCCAGCATTTT.

The rearrangement uses TRBV19 and TRBJ1-1, with D unresolved. The germline V and J ends were trimmed by 1 base and 0 bases, with 9 bases remaining between them. The CDR3 loop spans 15 amino acids. From germline, CDR1 is LNHDA and CDR2 SQIVND (reference sequence). The CDR3 is CASSIAHTLNTEAFF. Written as DNA, the CDR3 is TGTGCCAGTAGTATAGCCCACACCCTGAACACTGAAGCTTTCTTT.

The gene calls are TRBV11-3 and TRBJ2-7; 8 bases align to TRBD1. V lost 8 bases, J lost 4 bases, and 13 bases stayed unmatched. The CDR3 totals 15 residues. Germline assignment: CDR1 SGHNT and CDR2 YENEEA. CDR3 DNA sequence: TGTGCCAGCGCATGGGGAGCAGGGGGCGAGTACGAGCAGTACTTC. Its translation: CASAWGAGGEYEQYF.

CDR3 region: CASSQDRPSGANTDTQYF. The CDR3 nucleotides are TGCGCCAGCAGCCAAGATAGGCCTAGCGGGGCGAACACAGATACGCAGTATTTT. J is TRBJ2-3 and V is TRBV4-3; 9 bases map to TRBD2. The CDR3 is 18 amino acids. Germline CDR1 is LGHNA and CDR2 is YSLEER. J lost 2 bases, V lost 0 bases, and 9 bases had no gene match.

This chain uses TRBV10-2 with TRBJ2-7; D gene uncertain. Germline CDR1 WSHSY, CDR2 SAAADI. The CDR3 totals 12 residues. Trimming stripped 5 bases from V and 6 bases from J, with 11 bases between. DNA for the CDR3: TGCGCCAGCAGTCCTCGGGCTCGCGAGCAGTACTTC. Protein: CASSPRAREQYF.

The gene calls are TRBV9 and TRBJ2-1; 14 bases agree with TRBD2. The CDR3 runs 16 residues. V lost 0 bases, J lost 9 bases, and 5 bases stayed unmatched. The germline V gene has CDR1 SGDLS and CDR2 YYNGEE. CDR3 sequence (DNA): TGTGCCAGCAGCGTAGAGGGACTAGCGGGAGAGGTTGAGCAGTTCTTC. Translation: CASSVEGLAGEVEQFF.

The genes are TRBV28 and TRBJ1-2, with D possibly being TRBD1 (6 bases). Trimming took off 5 bases at V and 3 bases at J, with 16 bases between the two ends. Germline V gene sequence: CDR1 MDHEN, CDR2 SYDVKM. The CDR3 length is 15 residues. The CDR3 loop reads CASSPPAGAYYGYTF. The CDR3 nucleotides are TGTGCCAGCAGTCCCCCGGCAGGGGCTTACTATGGCTACACCTTC.

V is TRBV20-1 and J is TRBJ1-2; a possible D gene is TRBD1 (6 bases). V lost 1 base and J 8 bases, leaving 8 bases between the germline ends. This CDR3 has 11 residues. CDR1 is DFQATT and CDR2 is SNEGSKA in the germline V gene (reference sequence). CDR3 in DNA: TGCAGTGCTAGAGGGGACAAAGGCTACACCTTC. Its protein product is CSARGDKGYTF.

The chain employs TRBV6-5 and TRBJ1-1, with 7 bases that match TRBD1. Germline V gene sequence: CDR1 MNHEY, CDR2 SVGAGI. The CDR3 has 15 residues. With 2 bases clipped from V and 3 bases from J, the junction kept 6 bases outside the gene matches. CDR3 DNA: TGTGCCAGCAGTTACGTGGGACAGACTCACACTGAAGCTTTCTTT. Protein: CASSYVGQTHTEAFF.